This entry lists 3 T cell receptor beta chains sequenced from one sample in a study of long-term antiretroviral therapy in people with HIV. Version v3.0 of the immunoSEQ assay ran at survey level. Libraries were prepared by immunoSEQ multiplex PCR; TCRdb keeps only in-frame clonotypes and omits some of them. The repertoire consists of approximately 35,000 clones, with approximately 80% occurring once and the leading ten covering roughly 8.2%. Source: unsorted PBMCs, taken 3.1 years after starting antiretroviral therapy. Source of these receptors: a woman aged 50 to 65 with HIV.

The chain joins TRBV30 to TRBJ1-6; D is undetermined. The CDR3 totals 12 residues. The V gene's germline CDR1 is GTSNPN and CDR2 SVGIG (reference sequence). Trimming took off 0 bases at V and 14 bases at J, with 11 bases between the two ends. CDR3 bases: TGTGCCTGGAGTGTGTCGGGTCGGGCCCTCCACTTT. It yields the protein CAWSVSGRALHF.

The sample holds a few counts of this clone. The rearrangement uses TRBV29-1 and TRBJ1-2; weak D call: TRBD1 (6 bases). CDR3 length: 12 amino acids. Per the germline V gene, CDR1 is SQVTM and CDR2 is ANQGSEA. V was trimmed by 5 bases and J by 8 bases, leaving 15 bases between them. The CDR3 nucleotides are TGCAGCGTTCCCCCACAGGGTTCAGGCTACACCTTC. Translated, it gives CSVPPQGSGYTF.

The chain carries TRBV13 and TRBJ2-7, with TRBD1 matching 7 bases. The junction had 3 bases not matched to a gene; V was cut back by 5 bases and J by 2 bases. This CDR3 comprises 13 residues. Germline-derived CDR1 and CDR2 are PRHDT and FYEKMQ (reference sequence). The CDR3 protein is CASSRGRAYEQYF. The CDR3 DNA reads as TGTGCCAGCAGCAGGGGGCGCGCCTACGAGCAGTACTTC.